This T cell receptor beta chain came from a study of blood T cell repertoires in COVID-19. CDR3 length: 15 residues. V was trimmed by 4 bases and J by 2 bases, leaving 15 bases between them. CDR1 SGHRS and CDR2 YFSETQ come from the germline V gene. Clones were read by immunoSEQ multiplex PCR, and TCRdb kept only the in-frame ones, dropping some. Of some 240,000 clones listed, around 84% are singletons. The V gene is TRBV5-1, the J gene TRBJ1-2; D may be TRBD1 (5 bases). This TCR was recovered from a woman aged 35 to 49 who had recovered from COVID-19. Material for sequencing was peripheral blood. CDR3 sequence (DNA): TGCGCCAGCAGCCCGGGGGAATGGGTCAACTATGGCTACACCTTC. It specifies CASSPGEWVNYGYTF.